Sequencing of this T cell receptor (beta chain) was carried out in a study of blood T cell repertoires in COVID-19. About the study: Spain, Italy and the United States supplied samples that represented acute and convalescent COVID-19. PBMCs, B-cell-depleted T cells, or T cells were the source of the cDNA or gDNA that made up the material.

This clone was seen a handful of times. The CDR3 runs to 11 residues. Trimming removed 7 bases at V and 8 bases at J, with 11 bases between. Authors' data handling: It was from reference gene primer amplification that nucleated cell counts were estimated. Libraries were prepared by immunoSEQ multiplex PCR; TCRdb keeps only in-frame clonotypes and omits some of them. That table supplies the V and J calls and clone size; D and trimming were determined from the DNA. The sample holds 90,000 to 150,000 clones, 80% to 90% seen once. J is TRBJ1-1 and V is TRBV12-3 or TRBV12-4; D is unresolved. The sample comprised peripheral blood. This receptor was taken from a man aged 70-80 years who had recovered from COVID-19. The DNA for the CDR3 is TGTGCCAGCACCCCCTTCCGGGAAGCTTTCTTT. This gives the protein CASTPFREAFF.